Shown below are 13 T cell receptor beta chains from a single sample sequenced in a study of OX40 agonist ivuxolimab in advanced cancers. Using immunoSEQ multiplex PCR, the repertoire was profiled, and TCRdb retains in-frame clones only, with some absent. The sample lists under 90,000 clones, under 95% occurring once. The sample here was CD4+ or CD8+ T cells sorted from blood, taken in a trial of the OX40 agonist ivuxolimab. The receptors come from an adult with an advanced solid tumor such as melanoma, head and neck, liver or kidney cancer.

The chain combines TRBV4-1 with TRBJ1-1; maybe TRBD1 (6 bases). Germline V CDR1 and CDR2: MGHRA, YSYEKL. Trimming shortened V by 5 bases and J by 1 base, and 11 bases separated the two germline ends. CDR3 length: 14 amino acids. The chain's CDR3 is CASSYGQPNTEAFF. CDR3 in DNA: TGCGCCAGCAGCTACGGACAGCCGAACACTGAAGCTTTCTTT.

V is TRBV7-2 and J is TRBJ2-3, with D possibly TRBD1 on 6 matching bases. Germline-derived CDR1 and CDR2 are SGHTA and FQGNSA. There are 16 residues in the CDR3. Between the trimmed V and J ends, which lost 4 bases and 2 bases, there was a span of 16 bases. The CDR3 region is CASSSPQTGITDTQYF. CDR3 bases: TGTGCCAGCAGCTCGCCGCAGACAGGTATCACAGATACGCAGTATTTT.

The chain carries TRBV4-3 and TRBJ1-1, with no clear D. Germline V lookup: CDR1 LGHNA, CDR2 YSLEER. Trimming left V 0 bases short and J 1 base short, with 12 bases between. The CDR3 has 16 residues. The chain's CDR3 is CASSQDTATTNTEAFF. The CDR3 nucleotides read TGCGCCAGCAGCCAAGATACAGCGACAACGAACACTGAAGCTTTCTTT.

The J gene is TRBJ2-1, the V gene TRBV27, with a tentative D call TRBD1 (6 bases). The CDR3 extends over 14 amino acids. Trimming took 3 bases from V and 10 from J, leaving 16 bases between them. The germline V gene encodes CDR1 MNHEY and CDR2 SMNVEV (reference sequence). As DNA, the CDR3 is TGTGCCAGCAGTTTCCGGGACATGGTACGAGAGCAGTTCTTC. Its translation is CASSFRDMVREQFF.

The chain combines TRBV27 with TRBJ2-7; D unclear. Germline V gene lookup returns CDR1 MNHEY and CDR2 SMNVEV (reference sequence). V was cut by 4 bases and J by 6 bases, with 10 bases left in between. The CDR3 spans 12 residues. The CDR3 DNA sequence: TGTGCCAGCAGTTCAGGACCGCGCGAGCAGTACTTC. It codes for CASSSGPREQYF.

CDR3 nucleotide sequence: TGTGCCTGGACTCCGACAGGCGGCCTTCATTGGAGCACTGAAGCTTTCTTT. It specifies CAWTPTGGLHWSTEAFF. The chain joins TRBV30 to TRBJ1-1; tentative D call: TRBD1 (6 bases). Germline values: CDR1 GTSNPN, CDR2 SVGIG (reference sequence). This CDR3 spans 17 amino acids. Trimming took 4 bases from V and 4 from J, leaving 25 bases between them. Drawing the rest from reference TRBV30 and TRBJ1-1, the complete variable domain is SQTIHQWPATLVQPVGSPLSLECTVEGTSNPNLYWYRQAAGRGLQLLFYSVGIGQISSEVPQNLSASRPQDRQFILSSKKLLLSDSGFYLCAWTPTGGLHWSTEAFFGQGTRLTVV.

CDR3 sequence reads: CASSAPPNEQYF. The CDR3 DNA is TGTGCCAGCAGCGCCCCTCCTAACGAGCAGTACTTC. The rearrangement links TRBV7-9 to TRBJ2-7; D gene unclear. Germline V gene lookup returns CDR1 SEHNR and CDR2 FQNEAQ (reference sequence). The ends were cut back, 5 bases at V and 5 bases at J, with 10 bases in the middle. This CDR3 contains 12 residues. Full variable domain (remainder filled in from reference TRBV7-9 and TRBJ2-7): DTGVSQNPRHKITKRGQNVTFRCDPISEHNRLYWYRQTLGQGPEFLTYFQNEAQLEKSRLLSDRFSAERPKGSFSTLEIQRTEQGDSAMYLCASSAPPNEQYFGPGTRLTVT.

J is TRBJ1-5 and V is TRBV27; 8 bases fit TRBD1. Germline values: CDR1 MNHEY, CDR2 SMNVEV (reference sequence). The CDR3 has 14 amino acids. The junction had 2 bases not matched to a gene; V was cut back by 5 bases and J by 2 bases. The CDR3 coding sequence is TGTGCCAGCAGTCTGACAGGGGGCAATCAGCCCCAGCATTTT. Translated, it gives CASSLTGGNQPQHF.

The V gene is TRBV13, the J gene TRBJ1-2; 9 bases align to TRBD1. V was clipped by 4 bases and J by 8 bases; unmatched bases: 8. CDR1 and CDR2 from the germline V gene are PRHDT and FYEKMQ (reference sequence). This CDR3 region has 14 residues. The CDR3 protein is CASSSQGAPWGYTF. The CDR3 bases are TGTGCCAGCAGCTCACAGGGGGCCCCTTGGGGCTACACCTTC.

V gene TRBV28 combines with J gene TRBJ2-3; 9 bases agree with TRBD2. The CDR3 runs to 17 residues. Germline assignment: CDR1 MDHEN and CDR2 SYDVKM. The ends lost 5 bases at V and 2 bases at J; junction bases unmatched: 11. The CDR3 is CASSPSASGVHTDTQYF. The CDR3 DNA sequence: TGTGCCAGCAGTCCCTCAGCTAGCGGGGTCCACACAGATACGCAGTATTTT.

This chain links TRBV7-2 with TRBJ2-1; TRBD2 is a possible D gene (7 bases). The CDR3 is 15 residues long. Trimming took off 8 bases at V and 1 base at J, with 15 bases between the two ends. Germline values: CDR1 SGHTA, CDR2 FQGNSA. DNA for the CDR3: TGTGCCAGCCTCAGGGGAGGGTGGTCCTACAATGAGCAGTTCTTC. Protein product: CASLRGGWSYNEQFF.

The V call is TRBV28, the J call TRBJ1-2; D may be TRBD1 (5 bases). The CDR3 sequence is 13 residues long. Germline V gives CDR1 MDHEN, CDR2 SYDVKM. V was cut by 5 bases and J by 8 bases, with 15 bases left in between. CDR3 region: CASSRTMPYGYTF. CDR3 coding DNA: TGTGCCAGCAGTAGGACAATGCCGTACGGCTACACCTTC.

CDR3 in DNA: TGTGCCAGCAGTCTCACTATCACCTCCACCTACGAGCAGTACTTC. It specifies CASSLTITSTYEQYF. The V call is TRBV27, the J call TRBJ2-7; D uncertain. CDR3 length equals 15 residues. V lost 5 bases and J 2 bases, leaving 16 bases between the germline ends. Per the germline V gene, CDR1 is MNHEY and CDR2 is SMNVEV (reference sequence).